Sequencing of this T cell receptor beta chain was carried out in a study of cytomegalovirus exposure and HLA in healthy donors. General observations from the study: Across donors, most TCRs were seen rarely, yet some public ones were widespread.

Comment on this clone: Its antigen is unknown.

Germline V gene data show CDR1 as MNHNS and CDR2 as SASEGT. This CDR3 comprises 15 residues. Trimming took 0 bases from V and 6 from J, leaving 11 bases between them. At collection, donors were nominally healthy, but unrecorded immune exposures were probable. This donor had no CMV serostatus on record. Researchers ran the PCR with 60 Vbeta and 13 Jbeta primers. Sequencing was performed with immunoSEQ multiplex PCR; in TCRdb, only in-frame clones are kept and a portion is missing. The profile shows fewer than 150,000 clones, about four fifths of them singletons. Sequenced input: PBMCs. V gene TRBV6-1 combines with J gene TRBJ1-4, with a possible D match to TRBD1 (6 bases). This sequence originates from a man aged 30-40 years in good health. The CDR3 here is CASSEARGGYEKLFF. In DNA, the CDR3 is TGTGCCAGCAGTGAAGCAAGGGGGGGCTATGAAAAACTGTTTTTT.